Presented here are 5 T cell receptor beta chains from one specimen sequenced in a study of neurological immune-mediated disorders (dated by TCRdb to the late 2010s). Libraries were made using 5' RACE. The reads were generated on an Illumina HiSeq 2500. TCRdb reworked the public reads: Q25 trimming with fastp, MiXCR clone assembly, productive beta chains retained. Each entry merges the rows of one CDR3 protein and shows their most common DNA and genes. The sample table records around 64,000 distinct CDR3 sequences; roughly 13% of these occur just once. Jointly, the top ten make up around 10% of the sample. The sample consisted of PBMCs. The source of these receptors is a woman between 55 and 75 years old with HTLV-1-associated myelopathy (HAM/TSP).

As to this clonotype: The CDR3 carries no conserved terminal phenylalanine or tryptophan, so it likely arises from a read error. The rearrangement uses TRBV29-1 and TRBJ2-1; TRBD2 agrees at 7 bases. Per the germline V gene, CDR1 is SQVTM and CDR2 is ANQGSEA. The V and J ends lost 5 bases and 0 bases, in that order; junction bases with no gene match: 7. The CDR3 runs 15 residues. The CDR3 DNA sequence: TGCAGCGTTTACGGGAGGCCGAGCTCCTACAATGAGCAGTTCTAC. Amino acids: CSVYGRPSSYNEQFY.

This clonotype was found many times. CDR3 loop: CASSRRWAGQGYSPLHF. The CDR3 bases are TGTGCCAGCAGCCGACGTTGGGCGGGTCAGGGTTACTCACCCCTCCACTTT. The genes are TRBV7-2 and TRBJ1-6; D is perhaps TRBD1 (5 bases). This CDR3 comprises 17 residues. Trimming removed 5 bases at V and 10 bases at J, with 24 bases between. Germline CDR1 reads SGHTA; CDR2 reads FQGNSA.

This clonotype was seen many times. The V call is TRBV20-1, the J call TRBJ2-5, with TRBD1 matching 11 bases. Per the germline V gene, CDR1 is DFQATT and CDR2 is SNEGSKA (reference sequence). The CDR3 sequence is 14 residues long. With V trimmed by 6 bases and J by 5 bases, 8 bases remained unmatched. The CDR3 here is CSAVGQGVRETQYF. As DNA, the CDR3 is TGCAGTGCAGTGGGACAGGGGGTAAGGGAGACCCAGTACTTC.

At least ten counts were recorded for this clonotype. V gene TRBV20-1 combines with J gene TRBJ1-1, with D unclear. Germline values: CDR1 DFQATT, CDR2 SNEGSKA (reference sequence). V was cut by 6 bases and J by 9 bases, with 14 bases left in between. The CDR3 sequence is 11 residues long. The CDR3 here is CSARTGVKAFF. As DNA, the CDR3 is TGCAGTGCCCGAACGGGCGTAAAAGCTTTCTTT.

This clonotype has a count of ten or more. The V call is TRBV5-1, the J call TRBJ2-7, with TRBD1 identical over 8 bases. Germline V gives CDR1 SGHRS, CDR2 YFSETQ. V was pared by 1 base and J by 0 bases, with 3 bases of the junction left unmatched. The CDR3 runs to 15 residues. CDR3 sequence (DNA): TGCGCCAGCAGCTTGACAGGGGGGAGCTCCTACGAGCAGTACTTC. It specifies CASSLTGGSSYEQYF.